Listed here are 6 T cell receptor beta chains from one sample, sequenced in a study of blood T cell repertoires in COVID-19. Here immunoSEQ multiplex PCR was the method, and the copy in TCRdb shows in-frame clones only, minus some. Of 250,000 to 350,000 clones listed, around 87% were seen once; the top ten hold roughly 8%. The source material was peripheral blood. The receptors here all came from a woman aged 50 to 65 who had recovered from COVID-19.

This clone was detected many times. The J gene is TRBJ1-1, the V gene TRBV3-1 (or the pseudogene TRBV3-2); perhaps TRBD1 as D (5 bases). This CDR3 spans 14 amino acids. V lost 3 bases to trimming and J lost 1 base, with 9 bases between them. Germline loops: CDR1 LGHDT, CDR2 YNNKEL (reference sequence). This CDR3 is CASSQHDRNTEAFF. In DNA form, the CDR3 reads TGTGCCAGCAGCCAGCATGACAGGAACACTGAAGCTTTCTTT.

The CDR3 region is CSVEEGRSSGNTIYF. CDR3 DNA: TGCAGCGTTGAGGAAGGCCGGAGCTCTGGAAACACCATATATTTT. The chain recombines TRBV29-1 with TRBJ1-3; D is uncertain. Trimming took off 3 bases at V and 0 bases at J, with 12 bases between the two ends. The CDR3 has 15 residues. Germline CDR1 and CDR2: SQVTM and ANQGSEA.

DNA of the CDR3: TGTGCCAGCAGCGTAGGGCCTAGCGGCACAGATACGCAGTATTTT. Translation: CASSVGPSGTDTQYF. The chain joins TRBV9 to TRBJ2-3; perhaps TRBD2 as D (6 bases). Germline CDR1 SGDLS, CDR2 YYNGEE. The CDR3 has 15 residues. V was trimmed by 0 bases and J by 1 base, leaving 9 bases between them.

This rearrangement joins TRBV11-2 to TRBJ2-7; D is possibly TRBD1 (5 bases). The CDR3 has 15 residues. The germline CDR1 and CDR2 sequences are SGHAT and FQNNGV. Trimming took off 5 bases at V and 2 bases at J, with 16 bases between the two ends. This CDR3 reads CASSKSDDSTYEQYF. In nucleotides, the CDR3 is TGTGCCAGCAGCAAATCCGATGACAGTACCTACGAGCAGTACTTC.

The V call is TRBV4-3, the J call TRBJ2-7, with a possible D match to TRBD2 (6 bases). The V gene lost 1 base and the J gene lost 4 bases, with 17 bases spanning the gap. The CDR3 contains 16 residues. CDR1 is LGHNA and CDR2 is YSLEER in the germline V gene. CDR3 protein: CASSQVMAMGGYEQYF. CDR3 DNA: TGCGCCAGCAGCCAAGTAATGGCAATGGGGGGATACGAGCAGTACTTC.

The genes are TRBV5-1 and TRBJ2-2; 8 nucleotides match TRBD2. CDR1 is SGHRS, CDR2 YFSETQ, per germline. Trimming took 0 bases from V and 5 from J; bases not matched to a gene: 3. The CDR3 runs 15 residues. CDR3 loop: CASSLDGRGTGELFF. Here the CDR3 DNA reads TGCGCCAGCAGCTTGGACGGGAGGGGGACCGGGGAGCTGTTTTTT. Using reference TRBV5-1 and TRBJ2-2 for the parts outside the CDR3, the full variable domain is KAGVTQTPRYLIKTRGQQVTLSCSPISGHRSVSWYQQTPGQGLQFLFEYFSETQRNKGNFPGRFSGRQFSNSRSEMNVSTLELGDSALYLCASSLDGRGTGELFFGEGSRLTVL.